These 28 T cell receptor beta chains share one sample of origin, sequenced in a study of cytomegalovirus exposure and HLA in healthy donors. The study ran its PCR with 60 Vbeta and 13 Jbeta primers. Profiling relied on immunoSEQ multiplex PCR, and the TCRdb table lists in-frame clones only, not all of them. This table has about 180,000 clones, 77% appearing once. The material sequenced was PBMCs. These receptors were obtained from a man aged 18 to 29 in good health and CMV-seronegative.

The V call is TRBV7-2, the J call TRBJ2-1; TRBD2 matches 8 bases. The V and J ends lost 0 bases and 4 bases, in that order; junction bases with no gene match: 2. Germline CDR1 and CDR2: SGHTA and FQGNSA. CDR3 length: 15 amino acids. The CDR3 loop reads CASSLAAGGYNEQFF. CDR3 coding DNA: TGTGCCAGCAGCTTAGCGGCGGGGGGATACAATGAGCAGTTCTTC.

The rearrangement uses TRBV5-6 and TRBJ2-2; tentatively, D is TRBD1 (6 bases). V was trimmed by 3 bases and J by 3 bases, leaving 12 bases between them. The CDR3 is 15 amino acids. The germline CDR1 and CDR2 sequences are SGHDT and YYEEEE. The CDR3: CASSWTGQYTGELFF. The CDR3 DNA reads TGTGCCAGCAGCTGGACTGGACAGTACACCGGGGAGCTGTTTTTT.

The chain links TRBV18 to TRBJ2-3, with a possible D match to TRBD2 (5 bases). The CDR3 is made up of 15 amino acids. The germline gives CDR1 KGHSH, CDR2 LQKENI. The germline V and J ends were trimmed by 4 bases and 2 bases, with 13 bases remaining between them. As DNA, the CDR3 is TGTGCCAGCTCACTTGCAGGAGGCTCCACAGATACGCAGTATTTT. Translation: CASSLAGGSTDTQYF.

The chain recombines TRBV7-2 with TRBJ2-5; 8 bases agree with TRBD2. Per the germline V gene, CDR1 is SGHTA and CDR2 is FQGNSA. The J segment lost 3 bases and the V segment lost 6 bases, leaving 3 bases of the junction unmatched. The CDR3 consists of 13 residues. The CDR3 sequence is CASRNSGEETQYF. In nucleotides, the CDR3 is TGTGCCAGCAGGAATAGCGGGGAAGAGACCCAGTACTTC.

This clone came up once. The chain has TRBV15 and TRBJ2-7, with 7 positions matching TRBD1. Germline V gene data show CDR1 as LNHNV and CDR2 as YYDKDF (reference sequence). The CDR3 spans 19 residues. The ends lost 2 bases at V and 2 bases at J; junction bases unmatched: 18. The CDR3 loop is CATSRREYGSGQPTYEQYF. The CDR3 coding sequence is TGTGCCACCAGCAGACGGGAATACGGATCGGGACAGCCGACCTACGAGCAGTACTTC.

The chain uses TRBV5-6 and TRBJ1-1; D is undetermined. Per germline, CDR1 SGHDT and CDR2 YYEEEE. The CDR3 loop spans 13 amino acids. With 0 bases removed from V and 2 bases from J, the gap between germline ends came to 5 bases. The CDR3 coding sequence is TGTGCCAGCAGCTTGGACAAAAACACTGAAGCTTTCTTT. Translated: CASSLDKNTEAFF.

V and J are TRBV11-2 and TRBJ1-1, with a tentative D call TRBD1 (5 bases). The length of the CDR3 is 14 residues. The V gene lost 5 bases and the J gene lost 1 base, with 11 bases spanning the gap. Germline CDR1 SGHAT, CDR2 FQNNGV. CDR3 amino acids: CASSPGRGNTEAFF. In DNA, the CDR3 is TGTGCCAGCAGCCCAGGGCGGGGGAACACTGAAGCTTTCTTT.

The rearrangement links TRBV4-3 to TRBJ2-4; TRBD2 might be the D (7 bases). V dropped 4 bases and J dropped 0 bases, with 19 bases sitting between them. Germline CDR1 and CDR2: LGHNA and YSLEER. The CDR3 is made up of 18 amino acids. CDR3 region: CASSPGVGGALAKNIQYF. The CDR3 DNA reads TGCGCCAGCAGCCCGGGGGTGGGGGGGGCCCTAGCCAAAAACATTCAGTACTTC.

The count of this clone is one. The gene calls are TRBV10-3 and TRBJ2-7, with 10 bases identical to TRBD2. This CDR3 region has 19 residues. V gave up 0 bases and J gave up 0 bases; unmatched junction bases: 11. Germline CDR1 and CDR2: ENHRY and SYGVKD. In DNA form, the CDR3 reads TGTGCCATCAGTGAGTCCCCAACTAGCGGGAAAATAAGCTCCTACGAGCAGTACTTC. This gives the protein CAISESPTSGKISSYEQYF.

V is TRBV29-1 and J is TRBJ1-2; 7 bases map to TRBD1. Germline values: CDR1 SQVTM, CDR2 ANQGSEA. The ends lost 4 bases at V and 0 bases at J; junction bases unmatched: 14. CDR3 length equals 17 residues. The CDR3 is CSVGRYPDRQANYGYTF. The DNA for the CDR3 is TGCAGCGTTGGCCGATACCCGGACAGGCAAGCTAACTATGGCTACACCTTC.

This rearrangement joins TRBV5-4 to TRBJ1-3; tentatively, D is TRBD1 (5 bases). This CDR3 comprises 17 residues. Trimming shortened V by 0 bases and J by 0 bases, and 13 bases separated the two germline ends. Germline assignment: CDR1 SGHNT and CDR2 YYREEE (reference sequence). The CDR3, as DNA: TGTGCCAGCAGCTTGGGACATCCGGACATCTCTGGAAACACCATATATTTT. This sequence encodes CASSLGHPDISGNTIYF.

The CDR3 coding sequence is TGTGCCAGCAGCATAACCGGGACAGGACTGAGCGAGCAGTACTTC. Translating it yields CASSITGTGLSEQYF. The chain links TRBV7-8 to TRBJ2-7; TRBD1 matches at 8 bases. The CDR3 runs 15 residues. The ends lost 5 bases at V and 6 bases at J; junction bases unmatched: 12. Germline-derived CDR1 and CDR2 are SGHVS and FQNEAQ.

CDR3 protein: CASSQGQGEKLFF. The CDR3, as DNA: TGTGCCAGCTCACAGGGACAGGGTGAAAAACTGTTTTTT. The V call is TRBV18, the J call TRBJ1-4; TRBD1 matches at 9 bases. Germline V gene lookup returns CDR1 KGHSH and CDR2 LQKENI. Germline trimming cut 4 bases from V and 7 bases from J; bases unmatched to any gene: 1. CDR3 size: 13 residues.

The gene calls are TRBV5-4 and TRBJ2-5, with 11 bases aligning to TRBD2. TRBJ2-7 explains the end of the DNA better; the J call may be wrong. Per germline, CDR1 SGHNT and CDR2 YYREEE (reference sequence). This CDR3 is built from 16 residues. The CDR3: CASSGGASGRLYEQYF. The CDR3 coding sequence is TGTGCCAGCAGCGGGGGAGCTAGCGGGAGGCTTTACGAGCAGTACTTC.

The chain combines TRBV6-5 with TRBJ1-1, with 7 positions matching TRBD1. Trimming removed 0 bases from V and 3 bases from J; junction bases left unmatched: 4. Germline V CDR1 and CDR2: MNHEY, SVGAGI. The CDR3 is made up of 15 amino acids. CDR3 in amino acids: CASSYSRQGDTEAFF. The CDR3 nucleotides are TGTGCCAGCAGTTACTCCAGACAGGGCGACACTGAAGCTTTCTTT.

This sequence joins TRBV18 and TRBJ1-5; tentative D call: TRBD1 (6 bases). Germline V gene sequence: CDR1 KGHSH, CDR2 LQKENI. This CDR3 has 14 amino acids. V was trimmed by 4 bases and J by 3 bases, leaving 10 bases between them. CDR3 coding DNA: TGTGCCAGCTCACTGACAGGCGACAATCAGCCCCAGCATTTT. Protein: CASSLTGDNQPQHF.

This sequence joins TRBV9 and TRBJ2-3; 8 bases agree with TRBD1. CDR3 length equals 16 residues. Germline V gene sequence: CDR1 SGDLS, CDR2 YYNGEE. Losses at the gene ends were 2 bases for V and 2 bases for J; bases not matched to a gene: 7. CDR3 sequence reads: CASSVLGQVSTDTQYF. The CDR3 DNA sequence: TGTGCCAGCAGCGTTTTGGGACAGGTCTCCACAGATACGCAGTATTTT.

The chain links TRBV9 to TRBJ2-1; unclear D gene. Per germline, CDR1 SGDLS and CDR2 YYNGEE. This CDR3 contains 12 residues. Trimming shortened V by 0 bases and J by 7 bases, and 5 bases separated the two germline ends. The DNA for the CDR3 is TGTGCCAGCAGCGTAGCCCTTAATGAGCAGTTCTTC. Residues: CASSVALNEQFF. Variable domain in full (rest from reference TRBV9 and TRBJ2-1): DSGVTQTPKHLITATGQRVTLRCSPRSGDLSVYWYQQSLDQGLQFLIQYYNGEERAKGNILERFSAQQFPDLHSELNLSSLELGDSALYFCASSVALNEQFFGPGTRLTVL.

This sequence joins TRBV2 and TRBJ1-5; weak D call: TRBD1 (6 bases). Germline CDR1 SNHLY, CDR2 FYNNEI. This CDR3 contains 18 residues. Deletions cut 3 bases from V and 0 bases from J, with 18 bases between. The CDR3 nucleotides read TGTGCCAGCAGTGATTGGTATTCAGGGGCTAATAGCAATCAGCCCCAGCATTTT. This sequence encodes CASSDWYSGANSNQPQHF. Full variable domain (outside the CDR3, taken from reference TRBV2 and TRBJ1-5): EPEVTQTPSHQVTQMGQEVILRCVPISNHLYFYWYRQILGQKVEFLVSFYNNEISEKSEIFDDQFSVERPDGSNFTLKIRSTKLEDSAMYFCASSDWYSGANSNQPQHFGDGTRLSIL.

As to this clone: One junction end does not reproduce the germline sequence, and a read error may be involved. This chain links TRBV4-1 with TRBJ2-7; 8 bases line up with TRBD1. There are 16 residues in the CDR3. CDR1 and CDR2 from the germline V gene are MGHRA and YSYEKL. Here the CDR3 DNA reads TGTGCCAGCAGCCGACCGACAGGGACAGGCTCCTACGAGCAGTACTTC. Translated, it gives CASSRPTGTGSYEQYF.

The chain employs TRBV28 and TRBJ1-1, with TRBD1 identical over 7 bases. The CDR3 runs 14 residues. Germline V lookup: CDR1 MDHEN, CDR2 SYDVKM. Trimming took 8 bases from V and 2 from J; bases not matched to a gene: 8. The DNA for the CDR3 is TGTGCCAGCGGGACCGGGACAGCAAACACTGAAGCTTTCTTT. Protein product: CASGTGTANTEAFF.

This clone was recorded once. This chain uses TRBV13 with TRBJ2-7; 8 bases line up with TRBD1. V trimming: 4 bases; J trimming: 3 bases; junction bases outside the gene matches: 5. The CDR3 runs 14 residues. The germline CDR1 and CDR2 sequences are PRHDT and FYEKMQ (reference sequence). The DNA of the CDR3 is TGTGCCAGCAGCTACCGACAGGGGAACTACGAGCAGTACTTC. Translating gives CASSYRQGNYEQYF.

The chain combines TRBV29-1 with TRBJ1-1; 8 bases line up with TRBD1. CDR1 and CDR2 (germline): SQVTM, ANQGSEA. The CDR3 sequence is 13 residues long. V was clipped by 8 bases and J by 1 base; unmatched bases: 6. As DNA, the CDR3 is TGCAGCCTCCGACAGGGGCCGAACACTGAAGCTTTCTTT. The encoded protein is CSLRQGPNTEAFF.

The CDR3 bases are TGTGCCACCAGCGGGGGAGGAAGCTCCTACGAGCAGTACTTC. It codes for CATSGGGSSYEQYF. The chain is built from TRBV15 and TRBJ2-7, with a possible D match to TRBD2 (6 bases). Trimming pared 5 bases from V and 0 bases from J, leaving 11 bases between. The CDR3 contains 14 residues. CDR1 and CDR2 (germline): LNHNV, YYDKDF (reference sequence).

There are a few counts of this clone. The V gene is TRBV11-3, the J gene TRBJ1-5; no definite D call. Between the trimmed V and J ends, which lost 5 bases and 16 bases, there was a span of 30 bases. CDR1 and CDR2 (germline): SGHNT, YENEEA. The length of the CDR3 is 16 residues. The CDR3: CASSPVYKKETKTRHF. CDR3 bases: TGTGCCAGCAGCCCGGTTTATAAGAAGGAGACGAAGACTCGACATTTT.

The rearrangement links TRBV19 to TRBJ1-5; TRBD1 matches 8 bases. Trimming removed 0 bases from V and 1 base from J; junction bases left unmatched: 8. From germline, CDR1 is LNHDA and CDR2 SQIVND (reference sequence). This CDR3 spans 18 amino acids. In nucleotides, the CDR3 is TGTGCCAGTAGTATAGAAGGACAGGGCGTCTTGAGCAATCAGCCCCAGCATTTT. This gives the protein CASSIEGQGVLSNQPQHF.

The CDR3 DNA sequence: TGTGCCAGTAGTATATGGGGAGGATTGGGGACAGAGAACACTGAAGCTTTCTTT. It yields the protein CASSIWGGLGTENTEAFF. The genes are TRBV19 and TRBJ1-1; TRBD1 matches at 7 bases. With 2 bases clipped from V and 1 base from J, the junction kept 13 bases outside the gene matches. Germline CDR1 and CDR2: LNHDA and SQIVND (reference sequence). This CDR3 is built from 18 residues.

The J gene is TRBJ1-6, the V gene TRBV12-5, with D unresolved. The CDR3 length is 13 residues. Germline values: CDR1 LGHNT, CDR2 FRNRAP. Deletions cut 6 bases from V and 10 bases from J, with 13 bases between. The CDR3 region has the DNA TGTGCTAGTGGACCAACTAACCGATCACCCCTCCACTTT. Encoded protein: CASGPTNRSPLHF.